One and the same sample provided the 21 T cell receptor beta chains below, sequenced in a study of monozygotic twins with inflammatory bowel disease (dated by TCRdb to about 2019). The method behind the library was 5' RACE. Sequencing used an Illumina HiSeq 2500. Each CDR3 protein sequence appears as one entry after TCRdb reprocessed the reads, and no DNA is included. The table held for this sample gives under 350,000 distinct CDR3 sequences. In total, the top ten clones hold 5.6% of the sample. The material sequenced was blood. The receptors were sampled from a human donor with ulcerative colitis or Crohn's disease, or a healthy co-twin of an affected twin (not recorded which).

The genes are TRBV15 and TRBJ1-3; TCRdb proposes TRBD1, but this gene call is untestable without DNA. The CDR3 has 14 residues. CDR1 is LNHNV and CDR2 is YYDKDF in the germline V gene (reference sequence). Here the CDR3 reads CATSTGQVLNTIYF.

The rearrangement joins TRBV7-9 to TRBJ2-2; TCRdb designates TRBD1, a call that cannot be tested without DNA. The CDR3 is 14 residues long. Germline lookup yields CDR1 SEHNR and CDR2 FQNEAQ (reference sequence). This CDR3 is CASSFGTNTGELFF.

The genes are TRBV9 and TRBJ2-1; without DNA, the TCRdb call of TRBD1 cannot be checked. The CDR3 is 16 residues long. Germline V gene sequence: CDR1 SGDLS, CDR2 YYNGEE. This CDR3 is CASSVSPGGNYNEQFF.

The V and J genes are TRBV25-1 and TRBJ2-4. The CDR3 contains 16 residues. Germline assignment: CDR1 MGHDK and CDR2 SYGVNS. CDR3 amino acids: CASSKTGTLAKNIQYF.

The chain has TRBV7-9 and TRBJ1-4; there is no DNA to check the TCRdb D call of TRBD1. The CDR3 is made up of 17 amino acids. Per the germline V gene, CDR1 is SEHNR and CDR2 is FQNEAQ (reference sequence). CDR3 loop: CASSSPGGGTANEKLFF.

The CDR3 sequence: CASTSQAGATVYIQYF. The J gene is TRBJ2-4, the V gene TRBV6-2 or TRBV6-3; checking the TCRdb D call of TRBD2 is not possible without DNA. Germline V CDR1 and CDR2: MNHEY, SVGEGT. The CDR3 spans 16 residues.

The rearrangement links TRBV7-9 to TRBJ2-2; no DNA is available, so the TRBD2 call from TCRdb remains unchecked. CDR1 SEHNR and CDR2 FQNEAQ come from the germline V gene (reference sequence). The CDR3 is made up of 15 amino acids. This CDR3 reads CASSLMDVATGELFF.

The gene calls are TRBV9 and TRBJ2-3. The CDR3 runs to 14 residues. The germline V gene encodes CDR1 SGDLS and CDR2 YYNGEE. The CDR3 here is CASSVAIDVDTQYF.

The gene calls are TRBV7-2 and TRBJ2-4; checking the TCRdb D call of TRBD2 is not possible without DNA. CDR1 is SGHTA, CDR2 FQGNSA, per germline. The CDR3 runs to 14 residues. This chain's CDR3 is CASRTTSEKNIQYF.

CDR3 loop: CASSLSPRQSHNEQFF. V is TRBV5-1 and J is TRBJ2-1; absent DNA, TCRdb's TRBD1 call cannot be checked. CDR3 length: 16 residues. Germline lookup yields CDR1 SGHRS and CDR2 YFSETQ.

The genes are TRBV5-5 and TRBJ2-7; TCRdb reports TRBD1, a call that lacks DNA to check it against. The CDR3 length is 15 residues. CDR1 and CDR2 from the germline V gene are SGHKS and YYEKEE (reference sequence). This chain's CDR3 is CASSYLGQGSYEQYF.

This chain joins TRBV28 and TRBJ2-7; TCRdb's assignment of TRBD2 cannot be checked, as there is no DNA. Per the germline V gene, CDR1 is MDHEN and CDR2 is SYDVKM. This CDR3 is built from 15 residues. Here the CDR3 reads CASIPRGGSSYEQYF.

The chain links TRBV7-2 to TRBJ1-1; TCRdb's assignment of TRBD1 cannot be checked, as there is no DNA. CDR1 is SGHTA and CDR2 is FQGNSA in the germline V gene. There are 16 residues in the CDR3. Here the CDR3 reads CASSLATRGVNTEAFF.

The rearrangement uses TRBV20-1 and TRBJ2-3. Germline CDR1 and CDR2: DFQATT and SNEGSKA (reference sequence). The CDR3 sequence is 15 residues long. Here the CDR3 reads CSASPRARALVTQYF.

The chain links TRBV12-3 or TRBV12-4 to TRBJ2-3; TCRdb lists TRBD1, though no DNA is available to test this call. This CDR3 contains 15 residues. This CDR3 reads CASRPSGGGTDTQYF.

The chain uses TRBV7-9 and TRBJ2-1; the TCRdb D gene call, TRBD2, has no DNA to confirm it. The CDR3 is made up of 17 amino acids. Germline V gene data show CDR1 as SEHNR and CDR2 as FQNEAQ (reference sequence). This CDR3 reads CASSSTLGGRIYNEQFF.

This sequence joins TRBV28 and TRBJ2-7; the TCRdb call, TRBD2, lacks DNA for checking. This CDR3 contains 16 residues. Germline V lookup: CDR1 MDHEN, CDR2 SYDVKM. This CDR3 is CASLPSDETGAYEQYF.

The chain couples TRBV20-1 to TRBJ1-3; checking the TCRdb D call of TRBD1 is not possible without DNA. CDR3 length: 16 residues. CDR1 DFQATT and CDR2 SNEGSKA come from the germline V gene (reference sequence). This chain's CDR3 is CSAGTQGAIHGNTIYF.

The rearrangement links TRBV5-1 to TRBJ1-2; TCRdb returns TRBD1, unconfirmable since there is no DNA. Germline CDR1 and CDR2: SGHRS and YFSETQ. This CDR3 has 16 residues. The CDR3 loop reads CASSLSATGTSAGYTF.

The chain carries TRBV6-5 and TRBJ2-1; TCRdb selects TRBD2, and the lack of DNA leaves this call unchecked. The length of the CDR3 is 15 residues. Germline loops: CDR1 MNHEY, CDR2 SVGAGI. CDR3 residues: CASSYLGLASYEQFF.

The chain carries TRBV6-6 and TRBJ1-2; the TCRdb call, TRBD1, lacks DNA for checking. The length of the CDR3 is 13 residues. CDR1 MNHNY and CDR2 SVGAGI come from the germline V gene (reference sequence). The CDR3 reads CASNFGTAYGYTF.